The TCR beta chain described here comes from a study of blood T cells in healthy people across ages. Per sample, a minimum of 6.5 million PBMCs were isolated. A second PCR, run for roughly 6 to 11 cycles, used a sample-barcoded 5' primer plus a J-beta primer mix. MiXCR was run by TCRdb on the 5' RACE reads, yielding one entry per CDR3 protein. The repertoire holds some 1,500,000 distinct CDR3 sequences, with roughly 43% as singletons. This CDR3 is built from 20 residues. V was pared by 5 bases and J by 0 bases, with 13 bases of the junction left unmatched. Germline V gives CDR1 SEHNR, CDR2 FQNEAQ (reference sequence).

The sequence was collected from a woman between 18 and 29 years old in good health. Source material: blood. The rearrangement uses TRBV7-9 and TRBJ2-3; 14 bases agree with TRBD2. The DNA for the CDR3 is TGTGCCAGCAGCAGTTCCCGACTAGCGGGGGGGTACGACAGCACAGATACGCAGTATTTT. This gives the protein CASSSSRLAGGYDSTDTQYF.